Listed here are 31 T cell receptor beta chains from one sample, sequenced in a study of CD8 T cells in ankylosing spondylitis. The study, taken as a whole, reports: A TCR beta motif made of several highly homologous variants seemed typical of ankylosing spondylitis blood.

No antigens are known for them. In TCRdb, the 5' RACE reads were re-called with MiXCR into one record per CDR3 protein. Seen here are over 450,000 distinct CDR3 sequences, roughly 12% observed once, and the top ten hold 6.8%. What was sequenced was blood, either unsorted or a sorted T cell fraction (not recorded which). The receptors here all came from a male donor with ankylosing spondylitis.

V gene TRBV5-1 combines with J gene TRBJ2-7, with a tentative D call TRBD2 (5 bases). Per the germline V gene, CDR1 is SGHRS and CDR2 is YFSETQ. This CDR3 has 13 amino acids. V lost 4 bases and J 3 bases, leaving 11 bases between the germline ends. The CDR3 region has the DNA TGCGCCAGCAGCCCTAACGGGAACTACGAGCAGTACTTC. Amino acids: CASSPNGNYEQYF. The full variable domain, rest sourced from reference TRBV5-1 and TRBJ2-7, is KAGVTQTPRYLIKTRGQQVTLSCSPISGHRSVSWYQQTPGQGLQFLFEYFSETQRNKGNFPGRFSGRQFSNSRSEMNVSTLELGDSALYLCASSPNGNYEQYFGPGTRLTVT.

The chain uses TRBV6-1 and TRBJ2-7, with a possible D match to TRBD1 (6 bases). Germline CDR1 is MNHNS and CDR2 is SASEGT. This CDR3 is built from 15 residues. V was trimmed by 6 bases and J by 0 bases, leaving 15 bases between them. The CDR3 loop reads CASSRDIWSSYEQYV. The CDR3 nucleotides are TGTGCCAGCAGCAGGGACATTTGGAGCTCCTACGAGCAGTACGTC.

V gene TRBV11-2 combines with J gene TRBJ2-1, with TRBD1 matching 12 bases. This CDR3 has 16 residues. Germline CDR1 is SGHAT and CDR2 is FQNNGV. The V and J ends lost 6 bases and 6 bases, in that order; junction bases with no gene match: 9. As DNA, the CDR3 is TGTGCCAGCAGTAAGAGACCGGGACAGGGGGCCAATGAGCAGTTCTTC. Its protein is CASSKRPGQGANEQFF.

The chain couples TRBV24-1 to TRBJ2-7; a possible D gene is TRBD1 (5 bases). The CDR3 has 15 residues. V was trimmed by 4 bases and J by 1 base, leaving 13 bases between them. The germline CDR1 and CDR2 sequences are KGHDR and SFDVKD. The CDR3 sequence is CATSDQETESYEQYV. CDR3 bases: TGTGCCACCAGTGACCAAGAGACAGAATCCTACGAGCAGTACGTC.

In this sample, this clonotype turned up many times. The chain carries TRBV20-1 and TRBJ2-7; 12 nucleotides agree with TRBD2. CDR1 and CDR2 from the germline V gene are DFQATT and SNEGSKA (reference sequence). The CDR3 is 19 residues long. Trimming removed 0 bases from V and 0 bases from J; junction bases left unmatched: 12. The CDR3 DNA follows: TGCAGTGCTAGAGATCGGTCTAGCGGGAGGGCCACCTCCTCCTACGAGCAGTACTTC. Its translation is CSARDRSSGRATSSYEQYF.

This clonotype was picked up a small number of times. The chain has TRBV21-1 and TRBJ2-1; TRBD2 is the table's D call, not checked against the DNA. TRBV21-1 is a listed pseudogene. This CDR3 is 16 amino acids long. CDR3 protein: CASSKELAGVYYEQFF. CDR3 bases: TGTGCCAGCAGCAAAGAACTAGCGGGAGTATACTATGAGCAGTTCTTC.

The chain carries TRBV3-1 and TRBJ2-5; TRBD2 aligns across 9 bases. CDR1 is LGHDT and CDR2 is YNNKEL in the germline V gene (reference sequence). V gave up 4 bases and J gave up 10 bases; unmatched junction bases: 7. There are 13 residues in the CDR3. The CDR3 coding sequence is TGTGCCAGCAGCCGGCTAGCGGGAAGTAGCCAGTACTTC. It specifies CASSRLAGSSQYF.

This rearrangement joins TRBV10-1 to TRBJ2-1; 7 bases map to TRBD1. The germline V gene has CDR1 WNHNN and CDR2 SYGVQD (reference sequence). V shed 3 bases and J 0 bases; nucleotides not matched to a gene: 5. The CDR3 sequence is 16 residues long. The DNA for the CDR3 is TGCGCCAGCAGTGATAGGGGGCAGAGCTCCTACAATGAGCAGTTCTTC. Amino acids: CASSDRGQSSYNEQFF.

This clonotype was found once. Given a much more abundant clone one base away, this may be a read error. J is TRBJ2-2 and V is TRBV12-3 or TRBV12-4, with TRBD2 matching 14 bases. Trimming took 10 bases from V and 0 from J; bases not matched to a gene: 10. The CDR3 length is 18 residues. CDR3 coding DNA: TGTGCCATCACCACAGGACTAGCGGGAGGCGCGAACACCGGGGAGCTGTTTTTT. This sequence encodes CAITTGLAGGANTGELFF.

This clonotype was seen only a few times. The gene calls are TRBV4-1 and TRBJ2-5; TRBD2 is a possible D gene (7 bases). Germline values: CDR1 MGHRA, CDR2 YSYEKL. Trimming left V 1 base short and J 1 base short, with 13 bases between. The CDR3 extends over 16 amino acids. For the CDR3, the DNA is TGCGCCAGCAGCCAAGGGGGGGGCGCCGGCCAAGAGACCCAGTACTTC. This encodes CASSQGGGAGQETQYF.

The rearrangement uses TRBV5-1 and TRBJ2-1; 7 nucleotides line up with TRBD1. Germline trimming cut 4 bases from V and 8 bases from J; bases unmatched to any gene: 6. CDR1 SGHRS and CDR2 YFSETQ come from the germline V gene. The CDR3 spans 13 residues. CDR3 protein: CASSVDRSDEQFF. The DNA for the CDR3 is TGCGCCAGCAGCGTGGACAGGAGCGATGAGCAGTTCTTC.

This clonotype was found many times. The CDR3 DNA reads TGTGCCAGCAGCCAAGATAGAAGGGGGCGAGGTACTGAAGCTTTCTTT. Its translation is CASSQDRRGRGTEAFF. The V and J genes are TRBV3-1 and TRBJ1-1; 7 bases line up with TRBD1. The germline V gene has CDR1 LGHDT and CDR2 YNNKEL (reference sequence). V lost 0 bases, J lost 5 bases, and 9 bases stayed unmatched. This CDR3 has 16 amino acids.

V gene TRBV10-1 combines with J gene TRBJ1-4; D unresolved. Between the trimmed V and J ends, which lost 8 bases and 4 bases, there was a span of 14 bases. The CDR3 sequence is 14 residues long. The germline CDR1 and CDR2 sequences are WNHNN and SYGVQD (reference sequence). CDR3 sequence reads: CASRPTGINEKLFF. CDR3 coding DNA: TGCGCCAGCCGACCGACGGGAATTAATGAAAAACTGTTTTTT.

This CDR3 reads CASSARGGSAETQYF. The CDR3 nucleotides read TGTGCCAGCAGCGCCCGCGGCGGGAGCGCGGAGACCCAGTACTTC. The chain employs TRBV7-2 and TRBJ2-5; 7 nucleotides match TRBD2. Losses at the gene ends were 5 bases for V and 5 bases for J; bases not matched to a gene: 11. Germline CDR1 reads SGHTA; CDR2 reads FQGNSA. This CDR3 spans 15 amino acids.

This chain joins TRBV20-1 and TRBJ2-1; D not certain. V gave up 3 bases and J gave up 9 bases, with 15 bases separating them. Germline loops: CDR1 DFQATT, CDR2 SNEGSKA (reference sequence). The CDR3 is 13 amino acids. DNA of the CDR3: TGCAGTGCTAGGGGCCAAAGCCACGGTGAGCAGTTCTTC. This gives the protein CSARGQSHGEQFF.

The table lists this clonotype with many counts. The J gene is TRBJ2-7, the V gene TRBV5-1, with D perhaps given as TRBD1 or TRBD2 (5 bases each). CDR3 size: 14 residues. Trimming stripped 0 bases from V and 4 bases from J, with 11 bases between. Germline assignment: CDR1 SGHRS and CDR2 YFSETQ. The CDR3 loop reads CASSLEGTIYEQYF. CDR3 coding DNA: TGCGCCAGCAGCTTGGAGGGGACCATATACGAGCAGTACTTC.

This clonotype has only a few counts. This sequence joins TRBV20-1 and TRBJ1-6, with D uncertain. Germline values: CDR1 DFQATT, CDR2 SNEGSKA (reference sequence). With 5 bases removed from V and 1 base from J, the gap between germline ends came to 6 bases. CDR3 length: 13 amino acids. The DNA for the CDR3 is TGCAGTGCTCCAGGATCCTATAATTCACCCCTCCACTTT. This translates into CSAPGSYNSPLHF.

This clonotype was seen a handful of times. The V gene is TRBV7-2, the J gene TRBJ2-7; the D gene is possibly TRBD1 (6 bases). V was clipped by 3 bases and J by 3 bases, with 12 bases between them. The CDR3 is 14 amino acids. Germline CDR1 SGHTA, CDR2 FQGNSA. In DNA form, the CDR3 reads TGTGCCAGCAGCTTTACACAGGGTTACTACGAGCAGTACTTC. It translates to CASSFTQGYYEQYF.

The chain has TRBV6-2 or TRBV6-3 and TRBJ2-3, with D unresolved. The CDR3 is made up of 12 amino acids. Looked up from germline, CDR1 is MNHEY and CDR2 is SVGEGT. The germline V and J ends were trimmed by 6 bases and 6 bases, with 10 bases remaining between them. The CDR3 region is CASSPNLDTQYF. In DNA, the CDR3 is TGTGCCAGCAGCCCAAACTTGGATACGCAGTATTTT.

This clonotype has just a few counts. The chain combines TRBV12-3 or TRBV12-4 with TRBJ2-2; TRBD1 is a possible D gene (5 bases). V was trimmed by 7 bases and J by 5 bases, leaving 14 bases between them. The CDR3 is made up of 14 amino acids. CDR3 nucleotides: TGTGCCAGCACCGTTCAGGGATCGACCGGGGAGCTGTTTTTT. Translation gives CASTVQGSTGELFF.

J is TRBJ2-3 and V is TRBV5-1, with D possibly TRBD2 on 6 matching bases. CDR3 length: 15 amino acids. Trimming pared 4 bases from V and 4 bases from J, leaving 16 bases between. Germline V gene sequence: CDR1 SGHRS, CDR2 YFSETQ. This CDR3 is CASSPSPGESDTQYF. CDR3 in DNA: TGCGCCAGCAGCCCTTCTCCGGGAGAATCAGATACGCAGTATTTT.

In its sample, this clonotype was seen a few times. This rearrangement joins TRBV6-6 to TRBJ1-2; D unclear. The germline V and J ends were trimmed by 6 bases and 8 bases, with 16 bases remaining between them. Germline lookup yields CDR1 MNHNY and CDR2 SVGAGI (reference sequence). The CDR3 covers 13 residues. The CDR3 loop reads CASRGEGFGGYTF. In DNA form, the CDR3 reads TGTGCCAGCAGGGGCGAGGGATTCGGGGGCTACACCTTC.

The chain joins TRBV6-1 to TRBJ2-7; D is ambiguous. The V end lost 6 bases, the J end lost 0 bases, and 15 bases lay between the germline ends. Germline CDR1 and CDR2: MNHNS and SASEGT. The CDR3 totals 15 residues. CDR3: CASRPDRSGSYEQYV. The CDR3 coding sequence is TGTGCCAGCAGACCGGACCGGTCTGGCTCCTACGAGCAGTACGTC.

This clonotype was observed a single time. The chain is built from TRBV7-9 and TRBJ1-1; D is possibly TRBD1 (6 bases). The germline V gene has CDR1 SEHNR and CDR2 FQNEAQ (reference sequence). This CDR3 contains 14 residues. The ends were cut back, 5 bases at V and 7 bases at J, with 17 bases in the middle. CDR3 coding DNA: TGTGCCAGCAGCCACCCGGTCGGGGGCAGTGAAGCTTTCTTT. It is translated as CASSHPVGGSEAFF.

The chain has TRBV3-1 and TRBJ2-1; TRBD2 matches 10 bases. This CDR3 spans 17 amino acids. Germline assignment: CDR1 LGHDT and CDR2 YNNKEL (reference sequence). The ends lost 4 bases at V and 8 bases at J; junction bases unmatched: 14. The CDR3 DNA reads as TGTGCCAGCAGCCCCTACATTAGCGGGAGGTCGGAAGATGAGCAGTTCTTC. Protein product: CASSPYISGRSEDEQFF.

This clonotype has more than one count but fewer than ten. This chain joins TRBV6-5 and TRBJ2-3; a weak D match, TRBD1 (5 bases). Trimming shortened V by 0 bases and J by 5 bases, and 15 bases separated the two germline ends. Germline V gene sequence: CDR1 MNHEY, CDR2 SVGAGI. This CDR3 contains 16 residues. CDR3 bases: TGTGCCAGCAGTTACTCGGCTCCATCAAGGGGAGATACGCAGTATTTT. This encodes CASSYSAPSRGDTQYF.

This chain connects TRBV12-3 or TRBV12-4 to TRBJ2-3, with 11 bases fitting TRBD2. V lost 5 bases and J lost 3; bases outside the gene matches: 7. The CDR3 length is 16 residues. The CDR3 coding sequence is TGTGCCAGCAGTCCACTGGGACTAGCGGAGACAGATACGCAGTATTTT. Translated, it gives CASSPLGLAETDTQYF.

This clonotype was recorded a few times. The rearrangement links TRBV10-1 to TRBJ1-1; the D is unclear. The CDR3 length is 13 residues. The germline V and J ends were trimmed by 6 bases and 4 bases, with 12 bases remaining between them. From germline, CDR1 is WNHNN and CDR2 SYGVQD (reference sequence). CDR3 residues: CASRRSGGTEAFF. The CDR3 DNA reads TGCGCCAGCAGAAGGAGCGGAGGCACTGAAGCTTTCTTT.

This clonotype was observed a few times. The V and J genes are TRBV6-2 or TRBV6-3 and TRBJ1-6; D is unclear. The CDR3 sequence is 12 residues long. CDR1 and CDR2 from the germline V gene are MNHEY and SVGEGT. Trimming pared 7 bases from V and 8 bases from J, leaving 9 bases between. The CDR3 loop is CASTQPDSPLHF. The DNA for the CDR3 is TGTGCCAGCACCCAGCCGGATTCACCCCTCCACTTT.

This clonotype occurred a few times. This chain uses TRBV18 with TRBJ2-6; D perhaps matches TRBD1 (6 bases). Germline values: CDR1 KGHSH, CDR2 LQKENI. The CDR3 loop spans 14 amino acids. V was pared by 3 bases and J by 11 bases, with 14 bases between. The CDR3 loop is CASSPTTGVDVLTF. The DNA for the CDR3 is TGTGCCAGCTCACCGACGACAGGTGTTGACGTCCTGACTTTC.

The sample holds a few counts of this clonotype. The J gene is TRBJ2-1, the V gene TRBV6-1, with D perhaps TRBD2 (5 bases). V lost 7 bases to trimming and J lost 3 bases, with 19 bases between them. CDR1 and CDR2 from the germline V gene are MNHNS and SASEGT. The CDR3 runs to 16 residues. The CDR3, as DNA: TGTGCCAGCACCACACGCCAAAGCGGAGTCTACAATGAGCAGTTCTTC. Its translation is CASTTRQSGVYNEQFF.